The 20 T cell receptor beta chains below come from one sample, sequenced in a study of tumor-infiltrating lymphocytes in oesophageal squamous cell carcinoma. A single record per CDR3 protein comes from TCRdb applying MiXCR to the PCR reads. This repertoire shows approximately 9,400 distinct CDR3 sequences, approximately 61% found once; its top ten account for 25% to 30%. Sequences were obtained from esophageal tumor tissue. The source of these receptors is a female donor with esophageal squamous cell carcinoma.

Details on this clonotype: One junction end disagrees with the germline gene, perhaps due to a read error. The CDR3 nucleotides are TGTGCCAGCAGGTTGGGGGTCTCTGGGGCCAACGTCCTGACTTTC. It encodes CASRLGVSGANVLTF. J is TRBJ2-6 and V is TRBV5-6; the D call may be TRBD1 or TRBD2 (5 bases each). CDR1 and CDR2 from the germline V gene are SGHDT and YYEEEE. The CDR3 sequence is 15 residues long.

The J gene is TRBJ1-5, the V gene TRBV6-1, with a weak D call TRBD1 (5 bases). Trimming took 6 bases from V and 1 from J, leaving 10 bases between them. The CDR3 covers 14 residues. CDR1 is MNHNS, CDR2 SASEGT, per germline. CDR3 region: CASRVGGSNQPQHF. The CDR3 bases are TGTGCCAGCAGGGTGGGGGGGAGCAATCAGCCCCAGCATTTT.

V is TRBV11-3 and J is TRBJ2-7, with D possibly matching TRBD1 (7 bases). The DNA end is a closer match to TRBJ2-5, so the J assignment may be wrong. Germline CDR1 SGHNT, CDR2 YENEEA. This CDR3 spans 15 amino acids. The CDR3: CASSLNSAGGETQYF. Written as DNA, the CDR3 is TGTGCCAGCAGCTTAAATTCGGCAGGGGGGGAGACCCAGTACTTC.

The V call is TRBV7-1, the J call TRBJ2-7; the match to TRBD1 covers 8 bases. TRBV7-1 is an ORF; its function is uncertain. The V and J ends lost 3 bases and 4 bases, in that order; junction bases with no gene match: 5. CDR3 length equals 14 residues. The CDR3 DNA sequence: TGTGCCAGCAGCTCGTGGACAGGGAAATACGAGCAGTACTTC. Amino acids: CASSSWTGKYEQYF.

This clonotype was detected a few times. The junction and the germline gene differ at one end; a read error may be behind it. This chain links TRBV7-7 with TRBJ2-3; 8 bases are shared with TRBD2. The end of the DNA is better explained by TRBJ2-2, so the J call may be wrong. The CDR3 consists of 14 residues. Germline loops: CDR1 SSHAT, CDR2 FNYEAQ (reference sequence). The CDR3 spells CASSERGGAGELFF. CDR3 in DNA: TGTGCTAGCAGCGAACGGGGGGGTGCCGGGGAGCTGTTTTTT.

This clonotype was counted a few times. The chain couples TRBV7-3 to TRBJ2-5; the match to TRBD1 covers 9 bases. The J call could be wrong; TRBJ2-7 is a better fit for the DNA end. Germline loops: CDR1 SGHTA, CDR2 FQGTGA. This CDR3 has 15 residues. CDR3 coding DNA: TGTGCCAGCAGCTTAGACAGGGGGTTGTCCTACGAGCAGTACTTC. Translation gives CASSLDRGLSYEQYF.

This clonotype was counted between two and nine times. The V gene is TRBV7-8, the J gene TRBJ1-2; TRBD1 matches at 7 bases. The junction had 3 bases not matched to a gene; V was cut back by 3 bases and J by 2 bases. The CDR3 has 14 residues. Germline CDR1 is SGHVS and CDR2 is FQNEAQ. CDR3 sequence reads: CASSFKQGNYGYTF. CDR3 bases: TGTGCCAGCAGCTTCAAACAGGGGAACTATGGCTACACCTTC.

Judged by abundance, this clonotype is large. This chain uses TRBV6-1 with TRBJ2-3; tentatively, D is TRBD2 (5 bases). CDR1 MNHNS and CDR2 SASEGT come from the germline V gene. V was clipped by 3 bases and J by 0 bases, with 10 bases between them. This CDR3 spans 15 amino acids. Written as DNA, the CDR3 is TGTGCCAGCAGTGACCCGGGAAAGAGCACAGATACGCAGTATTTT. It is translated as CASSDPGKSTDTQYF.

The chain employs TRBV5-4 and TRBJ2-1, with D perhaps given as TRBD1 or TRBD2 (7 bases each). The DNA end is more similar to TRBJ2-5, so the J call may be wrong. Germline values: CDR1 SGHNT, CDR2 YYREEE (reference sequence). The CDR3 contains 15 residues. Written as DNA, the CDR3 is TGTGCCAGCAGCTTTGCGAACAGGGGAGGGGAGACCCAGTACTTC. It specifies CASSFANRGGETQYF.

The chain couples TRBV12-3 or TRBV12-4 to TRBJ2-4; D uncertain. The DNA end is a closer match to TRBJ2-7, so the J assignment may be wrong. The CDR3 length is 14 residues. In DNA form, the CDR3 reads TGTGCCAGCAGTCCCAGGACGGTTTCCTACGAGCAGTACTTC. The encoded protein is CASSPRTVSYEQYF.

This clonotype has just one count. CDR3 sequence reads: CASTSSGVGASYNEQFF. The CDR3 DNA follows: TGTGCCAGCACCTCCTCCGGAGTGGGCGCCTCCTACAATGAGCAGTTCTTC. The V call is TRBV7-1, the J call TRBJ2-1, with D unclear. TRBV7-1 is classed as an ORF, of uncertain function. V lost 7 bases to trimming and J lost 0 bases, with 19 bases between them. The CDR3 is 17 residues long.

V and J are TRBV7-3 and TRBJ2-7; 10 bases are a match to TRBD2. Judging by the DNA end, TRBJ2-5 fits better; the J call may be wrong. CDR1 SGHTA and CDR2 FQGTGA come from the germline V gene. The CDR3 runs to 15 residues. CDR3 amino acids: CASSPGTSDLETQYF. DNA for the CDR3: TGTGCCAGCAGCCCAGGGACTAGCGATCTCGAGACCCAGTACTTC.

This clonotype was observed at least ten times. The rearrangement links TRBV9 to TRBJ2-1, with TRBD2 as a possible D gene (6 bases). The V gene's germline CDR1 is SGDLS and CDR2 YYNGEE. Trimming took off 0 bases at V and 10 bases at J, with 17 bases between the two ends. CDR3 length: 15 amino acids. CDR3 nucleotides: TGTGCCAGCAGCGTAGAGGGACTCTCAAGAAGGGAGCAGTTCTTC. This gives the protein CASSVEGLSRREQFF.

This clonotype was seen at least ten times. The junction differs from germline at one of its ends, possibly a read error. The chain couples TRBV18 to TRBJ1-6, with 9 bases identical to TRBD1. This CDR3 spans 17 amino acids. Germline V gene sequence: CDR1 KGHSH, CDR2 LQKENI. The CDR3 DNA follows: TGTGCCAGCTCCCTAGGGACAGGGAGCTCCTATAATTCACCCCTCCACTTC. Protein: CASSLGTGSSYNSPLHF. The full variable domain, completed using reference TRBV18 and TRBJ1-6, is NAGVMQNPRHLVRRRGQEARLRCSPMKGHSHVYWYRQLPEEGLKFMVYLQKENIIDESGMPKERFSAEFPKEGPSILRIQQVVRGDSAAYFCASSLGTGSSYNSPLHFGNGTRLTVT.

The chain is built from TRBV5-1 and TRBJ2-4, with 9 positions matching TRBD1. TRBJ2-7 explains the end of the DNA better; the J call may be wrong. The CDR3 sequence is 14 residues long. The germline CDR1 and CDR2 sequences are SGHRS and YFSETQ. This CDR3 reads CASSLGQGVNEQYF. The CDR3 bases are TGCGCCAGCAGCTTGGGACAGGGGGTCAACGAGCAGTACTTC.

The V and J genes are TRBV7-2 and TRBJ2-3; 7 positions match TRBD1. The end of the DNA fits TRBJ2-7 better, so the J call may be wrong. CDR3 size: 14 residues. Germline V gene lookup returns CDR1 SGHTA and CDR2 FQGNSA. The CDR3 sequence: CASSPGPDRAKQYF. The CDR3 region has the DNA TGTGCCAGCAGCCCGGGCCCCGACAGGGCCAAGCAGTACTTC.

Remarks on this clonotype: The conserved closing phenylalanine or tryptophan is absent in this CDR3, likely reflecting a read error. The DNA is omitted, as the CDR3 cannot be located on it reliably, and the CDR3 follows TCRdb's listing. The V and J genes are TRBV7-6 and TRBJ2-7; TRBD1 is the table's D call and was not checked against the DNA. The CDR3 contains 17 residues when both ends are counted. Germline V gene data show CDR1 as SGHVS and CDR2 as FNYEAQ. The CDR3 is CASSFQGTGNSNSPLHC.

This chain uses TRBV7-3 with TRBJ2-5; 14 bases match TRBD2. Germline-derived CDR1 and CDR2 are SGHTA and FQGTGA. The V gene end was trimmed by 5 bases and the J gene end by 7 bases; junction bases not matched to a gene: 3. This CDR3 has 14 residues. The CDR3 protein is CASSRLAGGGTQYF. The CDR3 nucleotides are TGTGCCAGCAGCCGACTAGCGGGAGGGGGGACCCAGTACTTC.

This clonotype was seen more than once but under ten times. The rearrangement joins TRBV18 to TRBJ2-7; D may be TRBD1 (5 bases). V lost 4 bases, J lost 0 bases, and 7 bases lay in between. The V gene's germline CDR1 is KGHSH and CDR2 LQKENI. The CDR3 contains 13 residues. Here the CDR3 reads CASSLGASYEQYF. In DNA form, the CDR3 reads TGTGCCAGCTCACTAGGGGCCTCCTACGAGCAGTACTTC.

In this sample, this clonotype turned up a few times. V is TRBV7-2 and J is TRBJ2-3; 12 bases are a match to TRBD2. CDR3 length: 18 residues. Trimming took 4 bases from V and 1 from J; bases not matched to a gene: 9. Germline lookup yields CDR1 SGHTA and CDR2 FQGNSA. CDR3 in DNA: TGTGCCAGCAGCTCCCAGACTAGCGGGAGATGGGGCACAGATACGCAGTATTTT. Amino acid sequence: CASSSQTSGRWGTDTQYF.